A selection of T cell receptor beta chains follows, all from one sample in a study of blood T cell repertoires in COVID-19. This table comes from immunoSEQ multiplex PCR, and its TCRdb copy is limited to in-frame clones, with some not included. The profile shows roughly 250,000 clones, 86% of them singletons. The sequenced sample was peripheral blood. Receptors were obtained from a woman younger than 45 with COVID-19, enrolled during active disease. The CDR3 runs from the conserved cysteine through the conserved F or W. Each record gives: clone size, J gene, D gene, V gene, CDR3 protein, CDR3 DNA. D genes are given only for firm matches. Not every row has a clone size; where given, it reads once, few, many or a size class.

NA TRBJ2-5 NA TRBV11-2 CASSLVSGRQETQYF TGTGCCAGCAGCTTAGTCAGCGGCAGACAAGAGACCCAGTACTTC
NA TRBJ1-2 TRBD1 TRBV3-1/TRBV3-2 CASSQSQTGAGYTF TGTGCCAGCAGCCAATCTCAGACAGGGGCTGGCTACACCTTC
NA TRBJ2-7 NA TRBV6-5 CASRTGGAHSGEQYF TGTGCCAGCAGGACGGGCGGGGCCCACTCGGGGGAGCAGTACTTC
few TRBJ1-1 NA TRBV29-1 CSVRSMNTEAFF TGCAGCGTTAGGAGCATGAACACTGAAGCTTTCTTT
NA TRBJ1-2 TRBD1 TRBV10-1 CASSESNPQGAKVNYGYTF TGCGCCAGCAGTGAGTCGAATCCTCAGGGGGCGAAAGTTAACTATGGCTACACCTTC
NA TRBJ1-5 NA TRBV4-1 CASSHPRGGQPQHF TGCGCCAGCAGCCATCCCCGGGGGGGTCAGCCCCAGCATTTT
once TRBJ2-2 TRBD2 TRBV10-2 CASRPGLAGAWTGELFF TGCGCCAGCAGACCGGGACTAGCGGGAGCGTGGACCGGGGAGCTGTTTTTT
NA TRBJ1-6 NA TRBV6-5 CATKTGQNSPLHF TGTGCCACCAAAACAGGACAAAATTCACCCCTCCACTTT
NA TRBJ2-1 TRBD2 TRBV28 CASSFGGGAYNEQFF TGTGCCAGCAGTTTTGGGGGGGGTGCCTACAATGAGCAGTTCTTC
once TRBJ1-2 NA TRBV7-8 CASIVRGGRRESNYGYTF TGTGCCAGCATCGTCCGAGGGGGAAGGAGAGAGTCTAACTATGGCTACACCTTC
NA TRBJ2-7 TRBD2 TRBV19 CASAAGTSSYEQYF TGTGCCAGCGCTGCCGGGACTAGCTCCTACGAGCAGTACTTC
NA TRBJ1-2 NA TRBV29-1 CSVDSNYGYTF TGCAGCGTGGACAGTAACTATGGCTACACCTTC
NA TRBJ2-5 NA TRBV2 CASKEGETQYF TGTGCCAGCAAAGAGGGAGAGACCCAGTACTTC
NA TRBJ2-1 TRBD2 TRBV7-2 CASSFPRGTSLFREQFF TGTGCCAGCAGCTTCCCCCGCGGGACTAGTCTCTTTCGGGAGCAGTTCTTC
once TRBJ1-1 NA TRBV25-1 CASRGGTEAFF TGTGCCAGCAGAGGGGGCACTGAAGCTTTCTTT
NA TRBJ2-7 TRBD1 TRBV6-6 CASSYSDRGPEQYF TGTGCCAGCAGTTACTCAGACAGGGGGCCCGAGCAGTACTTC
NA TRBJ2-7 TRBD2 TRBV19 CASSIGGASSYEQYF TGTGCCAGTAGTATCGGGGGGGCCAGCTCCTACGAGCAGTACTTC
NA TRBJ1-5 TRBD1 TRBV28 CASSLLGGTGNQPQHF TGTGCCAGCAGTTTACTGGGCGGGACAGGCAATCAGCCCCAGCATTTT
NA TRBJ1-2 TRBD1 TRBV6-5 CASTKSRDRVRGYTF TGTGCCAGCACTAAATCCCGGGACAGGGTTCGCGGCTACACCTTC
NA TRBJ2-3 TRBD2 TRBV9 CASSVSAGGSDTQYF TGTGCCAGCAGCGTTTCGGCGGGGGGATCAGATACGCAGTATTTT
NA TRBJ2-1 NA TRBV7-6 CASSSPFTRASYNEQFF TGTGCCAGCAGCTCGCCATTCACTAGGGCCTCCTACAATGAGCAGTTCTTC
once TRBJ1-3 NA TRBV7-9 CASSLETAGNTIYF TGTGCCAGCAGCTTAGAGACAGCTGGAAACACCATATATTTT
NA TRBJ1-5 NA TRBV19 CASSWQGQHQPQHF TGTGCCAGTAGTTGGCAAGGACAGCATCAGCCCCAGCATTTT
NA TRBJ1-1 NA TRBV7-8 CASREQGGLTEAFF TGTGCCAGCAGGGAACAGGGCGGCCTTACTGAAGCTTTCTTT
NA TRBJ2-7 NA TRBV6-5 CASTRDGRRGEQYF TGTGCCAGTACCCGGGACGGCAGGAGGGGCGAGCAGTACTTC
once TRBJ2-1 TRBD2 TRBV5-1 CASSLEGTIAGDEQFF TGCGCCAGCAGCTTGGAGGGGACAATAGCGGGAGATGAGCAGTTCTTC
few TRBJ1-5 TRBD1 TRBV15 CATSGGETGTYSNQPQHF TGTGCCACCAGCGGGGGCGAGACAGGGACTTATAGCAATCAGCCCCAGCATTTT